This TCR beta chain was profiled in a study of blood T cells in healthy people across ages. A second PCR of 7 to 11 cycles used a sample-barcoded 5' primer and a J-beta primer mix. TCRdb processed the 5' RACE reads anew with MiXCR; each CDR3 protein has one entry. The table has over 1,300,000 distinct CDR3 sequences, approximately 59% seen once; the top ten hold 5.5% to 8%. Sequenced sample: blood. This receptor was taken from a young man in good health.

The CDR3 loop is CSVEDLDRVGTGELFF. The CDR3, as DNA: TGCAGCGTTGAAGATCTGGACAGGGTGGGCACCGGGGAGCTGTTTTTT. The rearrangement links TRBV29-1 to TRBJ2-2, with 8 bases matching TRBD1. V gave up 0 bases and J gave up 4 bases; unmatched junction bases: 7. The CDR3 runs 16 residues. CDR1 SQVTM and CDR2 ANQGSEA come from the germline V gene.